This is a list of T cell receptor beta chains from one sample in a study of human T cells and chemical hapten exposure. MiXCR, applied by TCRdb to the RACE reads, yields one record per CDR3 protein. The profile shows fewer than 100,000 distinct CDR3 sequences, about 11% of them singletons. Sequenced here: whole blood, sampled in connection with sensitization to the hapten diphenylcyclopropenone (DPC). These receptors all come from a woman between 25 and 40 years old with alopecia areata. Some clones in this sample may be carry-over from other donors' samples. CDR3s include the opening cysteine and the closing phenylalanine or tryptophan. D genes are given only for firm matches. Some rows mark clone size as missing; the rest say once, few, many or name a class of expanded clone.

>-|-|TRBJ2-3|TRBV28
TGTGCCAGCAGCCTATGGGACTTATTTAGCACAGATACGCAGTATTTT
CASSLWDLFSTDTQYF
>TRBD1|few|TRBJ2-3|TRBV19
TGTGCCAGTAGAACGGGACAGGGACCAGATACGCAGTATTTT
CASRTGQGPDTQYF
>-|many|TRBJ2-5|TRBV20-1
TGCAGTGCTAGAGAAGTAGGGACAACAAAAGAGACCCAGTACTTC
CSAREVGTTKETQYF
>-|many|TRBJ1-3|TRBV6-5
TGTGCCAGCAAGGCCGGAACCTCTGGAAACACCATATATTTT
CASKAGTSGNTIYF
>TRBD2|-|TRBJ2-1|TRBV20-1
TGCAGTGCTCCACCCCCCGGACTAGCGGGAGCCGAGCAGTTCTTC
CSAPPPGLAGAEQFF
>TRBD2|few|TRBJ2-3|TRBV28
TGTGCCAGCAGTATCACTAGCGGGGCAGATACGCAGTATTTT
CASSITSGADTQYF
>-|many|TRBJ1-1|TRBV29-1
TGCAGCTCTCAGTGGAACACTGAAGCTTTCTTT
CSSQWNTEAFF
>-|many|TRBJ1-3|TRBV29-1
TGCAGCGTCCAATCCGGGGGTGGAGGCTCTGGAAACACCATATATTTT
CSVQSGGGGSGNTIYF
>-|many|TRBJ2-5|TRBV20-1
TGCAGTGCTAGACCGGCGGTGGGGCAAGAGACCCAGTACTTC
CSARPAVGQETQYF
>-|-|TRBJ1-1|TRBV20-1
TGCAGTGTCGAGGGTCGGGTAAACACTGAAGCTTTCTTT
CSVEGRVNTEAFF
>-|many|TRBJ2-7|TRBV28
TGTGCCAGCAGTTTATATGCCCTGGGTCCCAAGGGACACTACGAGCAGTACTTC
CASSLYALGPKGHYEQYF
>TRBD2|-|TRBJ2-3|TRBV3-1
TGTGCCAGCAGCCAAGAGGGCCTAGCGGGGGGGCATACAGATACGCAGTATTTT
CASSQEGLAGGHTDTQYF
>-|-|TRBJ1-5|TRBV5-1
TGCGCCAGCAGCTTGGACTTAGGTCAGCCCCAGCATTTT
CASSLDLGQPQHF
>-|-|TRBJ2-3|TRBV28
TGTGCCAGCCGCCACCCGAGCACAGATACGCAGTATTTT
CASRHPSTDTQYF
>-|many|TRBJ1-5|TRBV6-2/TRBV6-3
TGTGCCAGCAAGTCGGGGTTAGAGGTGCCCCAGCATTTT
CASKSGLEVPQHF
>-|few|TRBJ1-4|TRBV11-2
TGTGCCAGCAGCTTAGGAGGGAATATGGAAAAACTGTTTTTT
CASSLGGNMEKLFF
>TRBD2|many|TRBJ2-3|TRBV2
TGTGCCAGCAGTGAAGTCGGACTAGCGGGAGCAGATACGCAGTATTTT
CASSEVGLAGADTQYF
>-|many|TRBJ2-1|TRBV4-2
TGTGCCAGCAGCCAAGACTATTACAATGAGCAGTTCTTC
CASSQDYYNEQFF
>TRBD1|few|TRBJ2-3|TRBV9
TGTGCCAGCAGCTTCGGACAGGACACAGATACGCAGTATTTT
CASSFGQDTDTQYF
>TRBD2|many|TRBJ2-1|TRBV18
TGTGCCAGCTCACCGAGGGTAGCGGGGGAGAGTGAGCAGTTCTTC
CASSPRVAGESEQFF
>TRBD1|-|TRBJ1-2|TRBV2
TGTGCCAGCAGTGGGTTGACAGGGCAAGGTGGCTACACCTTC
CASSGLTGQGGYTF
>-|many|TRBJ2-7|TRBV21-1
TGTGCCAGCAGCCGGGTGCTAGCGGGAGGCGCATCCTACGAGCAGTACTTC
CASSRVLAGGASYEQYF
>-|many|TRBJ2-1|TRBV14
TGTGCCAGCAGCCGAAGTCGGGGGAATGAGCAGTTCTTC
CASSRSRGNEQFF
>-|few|TRBJ1-2|TRBV20-1
TGCAGTGCTAGAGCAAGCGGGGGGTATGGCTACACCTTC
CSARASGGYGYTF
>-|many|TRBJ1-2|TRBV29-1
TGCAGCGTTGATGTGGGTCATGGCTACACCTTC
CSVDVGHGYTF
>-|few|TRBJ2-5|TRBV9
TGTGCCCCCCGGAGGGGTGAGGAGACCCAGTACTTC
CAPRRGEETQYF
>-|-|TRBJ1-1|TRBV6-5
TGTGCCAGCAGTTACTCAGCACAGGGAATGGGGAGTTGGAACACTGAAGCTTTCTTT
CASSYSAQGMGSWNTEAFF
>TRBD1|many|TRBJ1-2|TRBV7-6
TGTGCCAGCAGCTTAGCCGGGACAGGAGATGGCTACACCTTC
CASSLAGTGDGYTF
>-|many|TRBJ2-5|TRBV5-1
TGCGCCAGCAGCTTGGCCCGAACGCCAGAGACCCAGTACTTC
CASSLARTPETQYF
>TRBD1|few|TRBJ2-1|TRBV6-6
TGTGCCAGCAGTCGGGGACAGGAGAGCGATGAGCAGTTCTTC
CASSRGQESDEQFF
>TRBD1|many|TRBJ2-5|TRBV7-9
TGTGCCAGCACCCCAAGACAGGGAGAGACCCAGTACTTC
CASTPRQGETQYF
>-|few|TRBJ2-5|TRBV18
TGTGCCAGCTCACCAACGGCAAAGGGCACCCCTGAGACCCAGTACTTC
CASSPTAKGTPETQYF
>TRBD2|few|TRBJ2-3|TRBV5-5
TGTGCCAGCAGCTTTCCCGGGACTACCAACACAGATACGCAGTATTTT
CASSFPGTTNTDTQYF
>-|-|TRBJ1-1|TRBV7-2
TGTGCCAGCACAACCCCCAGGGCGAACACTGAAGCTTTCTTT
CASTTPRANTEAFF
>-|many|TRBJ1-2|TRBV3-1
TGTGCCAGCAGCCAAGATCTAAGGGGCTACACCTTC
CASSQDLRGYTF
>-|few|TRBJ2-3|TRBV5-1
TGCGCCAGCACTGAATACCGATCTAGCACAGATACGCAGTATTTT
CASTEYRSSTDTQYF
>TRBD1|many|TRBJ1-3|TRBV6-2/TRBV6-3
TGTGCCAGCAGTGAACAGGGGGCTTCTGGAAACACCATATATTTT
CASSEQGASGNTIYF
>TRBD1|few|TRBJ2-6|TRBV28
TGTGCCAGCAAACTCACAGGGGGTGGCTCTGGGGCCAACGTCCTGACTTTC
CASKLTGGGSGANVLTF
>TRBD2|-|TRBJ2-3|TRBV20-1
TGCAGTGTCGTACTAGCGGGAAATTTTGATACGCAGTATTTT
CSVVLAGNFDTQYF
>TRBD2|-|TRBJ2-4|TRBV20-1
TGCAGTGCGAAACTAGCGGCCGTAGCCAAAAACATTCAGTACTTC
CSAKLAAVAKNIQYF
>TRBD2|many|TRBJ2-3|TRBV27
TGTGCCAGCAGTTTATCCGGGAGGACCACAGATACGCAGTATTTT
CASSLSGRTTDTQYF
>-|once|TRBJ2-6|TRBV7-9
TGTGCCAGCAGCTTTCCATTCGGGACACCCAGATCTGGGGCCAACGTCCTGACTTTC
CASSFPFGTPRSGANVLTF
>-|many|TRBJ2-5|TRBV29-1
TGCAGCGTTGATCTGGGCCGAATGGAGACCCAGTACTTC
CSVDLGRMETQYF
>-|many|TRBJ1-1|TRBV3-1
TGTGCCAGCAGCCAATATGGGGGCGGGAACACTGAAGCTTTCTTT
CASSQYGGGNTEAFF
>-|few|TRBJ1-2|TRBV3-1
TGTGCCAGCAGCCAGTCCACGAATGGCTACACCTTC
CASSQSTNGYTF
>TRBD2|-|TRBJ2-1|TRBV10-3
TGTGCCATCAGACCGCTAAGCGGGGGGAACAATGAGCAGTTCTTC
CAIRPLSGGNNEQFF
>-|many|TRBJ1-1|TRBV2
TGTGCCAGCAGGGGATTCATGAACACTGAAGCTTTCTTT
CASRGFMNTEAFF
>TRBD1|many|TRBJ1-1|TRBV18
TGTGCCAGCTCACAAGCCCCGGGACAGGGGGCATTCGAAGCTTTCTTT
CASSQAPGQGAFEAFF
>TRBD1|few|TRBJ2-2|TRBV28
TGTGCCAGCAAAGGTCCGGGACAGGTGACCGGGGAGCTGTTTTTT
CASKGPGQVTGELFF
>-|many|TRBJ2-3|TRBV7-7
TGTGCTAGCAGCTTAAGCCAGGGGACAGATACGCAGTATTTT
CASSLSQGTDTQYF
>-|many|TRBJ1-5|TRBV20-1
TGCAGTGCTAGAGATCTAATAATGAGAGGGCAGCCCCAGCATTTT
CSARDLIMRGQPQHF
>-|once|TRBJ2-1|TRBV5-1
TGCGCCAGCAGGAGGGCAGGAGAGCAGTTCTTC
CASRRAGEQFF
>TRBD2|-|TRBJ2-1|TRBV4-1
TGCGCCAGCAGCCAAGATATAGCGGGGGGCCCTCATGAGCAGTTCTTC
CASSQDIAGGPHEQFF
>TRBD1|-|TRBJ1-2|TRBV6-1
TGTGCCAGCAGGAAACAGGGGGTCTCGAGCTATGGCTACACCTTC
CASRKQGVSSYGYTF
>-|many|TRBJ2-1|TRBV4-3
TGCGCCAGCAGTCGGGAGTTCGACAATGAGCAGTTCTTC
CASSREFDNEQFF
>-|-|TRBJ1-1|TRBV5-1
TGCGCCAGCAGAAAGCAACAGGCGACGAACACTGAAGCTTTCTTT
CASRKQQATNTEAFF
>-|-|TRBJ1-1|TRBV28
TGTGCCAGCAGTTTATCGGGTTACACTGAAGCTTTCTTT
CASSLSGYTEAFF